This T cell receptor beta chain was obtained from a study of T cell changes during pregnancy in multiple sclerosis. The assay was immunoSEQ multiplex PCR, and TCRdb's table has in-frame clones only and misses some. In the table there are tens of thousands of clones, around 92% of which are singletons. V dropped 2 bases and J dropped 10 bases, with 15 bases sitting between them. The length of the CDR3 is 15 residues. Germline V CDR1 and CDR2: SNHLY, FYNNEI. The TCR was taken from a female donor in good health, enrolled as a control in a pregnancy study. The sample in question was peripheral blood, obtained in the third trimester of pregnancy. The rearrangement uses TRBV2 and TRBJ1-6; perhaps TRBD1 as D (5 bases). This chain's CDR3 is CASSESRVIVSPLHF. CDR3 nucleotide sequence: TGTGCCAGCAGTGAAAGCAGGGTGATCGTCTCACCCCTCCACTTT.